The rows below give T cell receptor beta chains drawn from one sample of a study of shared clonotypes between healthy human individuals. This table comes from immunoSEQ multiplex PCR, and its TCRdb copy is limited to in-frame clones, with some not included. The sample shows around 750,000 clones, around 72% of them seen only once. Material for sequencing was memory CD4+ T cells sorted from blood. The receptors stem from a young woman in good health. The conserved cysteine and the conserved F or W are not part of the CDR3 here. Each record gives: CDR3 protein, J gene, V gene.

CDR3 protein: ASSLRGPYEQY; J gene: TRBJ2-7; V gene: TRBV28
CDR3 protein: ASSIHPGRRNGYT; J gene: TRBJ1-2; V gene: TRBV7-2
CDR3 protein: ASSLGQEDYGYT; J gene: TRBJ1-2; V gene: TRBV5-6
CDR3 protein: ASSRVGENTEAF; J gene: TRBJ1-1; V gene: TRBV5-4
CDR3 protein: ASGRASGNTIY; J gene: TRBJ1-3; V gene: TRBV25-1
CDR3 protein: ASSLGQGGWYTEAF; J gene: TRBJ1-1; V gene: TRBV7-9
CDR3 protein: ASSDGTENIQY; J gene: TRBJ2-4; V gene: TRBV6-4
CDR3 protein: ASRQRVYYEQY; J gene: TRBJ2-7; V gene: TRBV2
CDR3 protein: ASSSRQGNTGELF; J gene: TRBJ2-2; V gene: TRBV7-9
CDR3 protein: ASSFPGGGINQPQH; J gene: TRBJ1-5; V gene: TRBV28
CDR3 protein: ASSDNTKGGKEY; J gene: TRBJ2-4; V gene: TRBV5-4
CDR3 protein: ASKATADSYEQY; J gene: TRBJ2-7; V gene: TRBV6-5
CDR3 protein: ASSLAGEARSYEQY; J gene: TRBJ2-7; V gene: TRBV5-1
CDR3 protein: ASGRDGYSYEQY; J gene: TRBJ2-7; V gene: TRBV6-1
CDR3 protein: ASSLQGSYNEQF; J gene: TRBJ2-1; V gene: TRBV5-1
CDR3 protein: ASRVQGAGPFATNEKLF; J gene: TRBJ1-4; V gene: TRBV28
CDR3 protein: ASSQGSRGTEAF; J gene: TRBJ1-1; V gene: TRBV4-1
CDR3 protein: AWRSSGIGTDTQY; J gene: TRBJ2-3; V gene: TRBV30
CDR3 protein: ASSYGRITGELF; J gene: TRBJ2-2; V gene: TRBV27
CDR3 protein: ASSFTGGSDTQY; J gene: TRBJ2-3; V gene: TRBV7-6
CDR3 protein: ASSLGGRDAKNIQY; J gene: TRBJ2-4; V gene: TRBV5-4
CDR3 protein: ASSSSPEGYT; J gene: TRBJ1-2; V gene: TRBV28
CDR3 protein: ASSPDLSPYGYT; J gene: TRBJ1-2; V gene: TRBV18
CDR3 protein: ASSSGTSGKTTYNGQF; J gene: TRBJ2-1; V gene: TRBV2
CDR3 protein: ASSEAPGRGNQPQH; J gene: TRBJ1-5; V gene: TRBV6-1
CDR3 protein: ASSLAGSTGELF; J gene: TRBJ2-2; V gene: TRBV4-1
CDR3 protein: ASNRGAQETQY; J gene: TRBJ2-5; V gene: TRBV2
CDR3 protein: ASSLEGDRGSTGEQY; J gene: TRBJ2-7; V gene: TRBV11-2
CDR3 protein: ASSLDPAGNTIY; J gene: TRBJ1-3; V gene: TRBV11-2
CDR3 protein: ASTWGTDYEQY; J gene: TRBJ2-7; V gene: TRBV2
CDR3 protein: ASSQDQGTGFDEQY; J gene: TRBJ2-7; V gene: TRBV4-1
CDR3 protein: ASSWGVANYGYT; J gene: TRBJ1-2; V gene: TRBV5-4
CDR3 protein: ASSLGWTGELF; J gene: TRBJ2-2; V gene: TRBV7-6
CDR3 protein: ASSLGVAGAGTGELF; J gene: TRBJ2-2; V gene: TRBV5-1
CDR3 protein: ASSEALRQNEQF; J gene: TRBJ2-1; V gene: TRBV6-1
CDR3 protein: ASRRTETAPDTQY; J gene: TRBJ2-3; V gene: TRBV7-2
CDR3 protein: ASSGQNSLFYGYT; J gene: TRBJ1-2; V gene: TRBV2
CDR3 protein: AWSVGIGSGNTIY; J gene: TRBJ1-3; V gene: TRBV30
CDR3 protein: ASSLAAGTGYTQY; J gene: TRBJ2-3; V gene: TRBV2
CDR3 protein: ASSPMGQGNGQPQH; J gene: TRBJ1-5; V gene: TRBV7-2
CDR3 protein: ASSDHGTGQETQY; J gene: TRBJ2-5; V gene: TRBV10-1
CDR3 protein: ASSGSPRDASSSYNEQF; J gene: TRBJ2-1; V gene: TRBV19
CDR3 protein: ASSWGSNQPQH; J gene: TRBJ1-5; V gene: TRBV28
CDR3 protein: ASSPVDGYT; J gene: TRBJ1-2; V gene: TRBV2
CDR3 protein: ASSAEGQGVIEAF; J gene: TRBJ1-1; V gene: TRBV10-1
CDR3 protein: ASSRGTGINNEQF; J gene: TRBJ2-1; V gene: TRBV19
CDR3 protein: ASSLPTPPTGTEPEAF; J gene: TRBJ1-1; V gene: TRBV28
CDR3 protein: ASSSSGTIYEQY; J gene: TRBJ2-7; V gene: TRBV5-6
CDR3 protein: ASSTVTAEQY; J gene: TRBJ2-7; V gene: TRBV28
CDR3 protein: ASSVPQGSYEQY; J gene: TRBJ2-7; V gene: TRBV7-2
CDR3 protein: ASRSQGSNQPQH; J gene: TRBJ1-5; V gene: TRBV2
CDR3 protein: ASSFGLAGGDTQY; J gene: TRBJ2-3; V gene: TRBV28
CDR3 protein: ASSFRTGGNEKLF; J gene: TRBJ1-4; V gene: TRBV28
CDR3 protein: AISDSSGRNGGDEQF; J gene: TRBJ2-1; V gene: TRBV10-3
CDR3 protein: ASSQNLNPEPQH; J gene: TRBJ1-5; V gene: TRBV4-1